The clone carrying this T cell receptor (beta chain) was seen at least ten times. The antigen remains unidentified. The data were obtained in a study of human T cells and chemical hapten exposure. Study-wide points: Against controls, expanded TCRs gave rise to significantly more large CDR3 similarity clusters.

This CDR3 has 14 residues. With 6 bases clipped from V and 4 bases from J, the junction kept 3 bases outside the gene matches. Sample time point: patch test 3, about 24 weeks after DPC sensitization. Sample treatment: therapeutic diphenylcyclopropenone sensitization with weekly scalp DPC. The library tagged individual cDNA molecules with unique molecular identifiers. MiXCR was run by TCRdb on the RACE reads, yielding one entry per CDR3 protein. The sample yields about 82,000 distinct CDR3 sequences, 10% to 15% seen once. The J gene is TRBJ2-1, the V gene TRBV12-3 or TRBV12-4; 10 bases are a match to TRBD2. The input for sequencing was whole blood, taken in connection with sensitization to the hapten diphenylcyclopropenone (DPC). The receptor's source is a woman between 45 and 65 years old with alopecia areata. Some clones in this sample may be carry-over from other donors' samples. CDR3 loop: CASSPGLAYNEQFF. The CDR3 coding sequence is TGTGCCAGCAGCCCGGGACTAGCGTACAATGAGCAGTTCTTC.